Following are 17 T cell receptor beta chains from one sample sequenced in a study of CD8+ T cells in alopecia areata. Extracted RNA was reverse transcribed into cDNA, the sequencing template. Libraries were prepared by immunoSEQ multiplex PCR; TCRdb keeps only in-frame clonotypes and omits some of them. The sample yields 200,000 to 250,000 clones, about 53% seen once. Here the sequenced sample was CD4+ T cells sorted from blood, taken at week 0. These receptor sequences come from a human donor with alopecia areata.

The chain is built from TRBV11-2 and TRBJ2-5; 9 bases agree with TRBD2. Unmatched junction bases numbered 8, after V lost 5 bases and J lost 1 base. Looked up from germline, CDR1 is SGHAT and CDR2 is FQNNGV. This CDR3 spans 16 amino acids. The CDR3 DNA sequence: TGTGCCAGCAGCCCCCGGTCTAGCGGGGCCCAAGAGACCCAGTACTTC. Translation gives CASSPRSSGAQETQYF.

This clone was recorded only once. The chain joins TRBV4-2 to TRBJ2-7; 11 bases are a match to TRBD2. The CDR3 has 15 amino acids. The trim removed 4 bases at V and 4 bases at J, leaving 6 bases unmatched. Germline assignment: CDR1 LGHNA and CDR2 YNFKEQ. In nucleotides, the CDR3 is TGTGCCAGCAGCCCAGCTGGGACTAGCGGTTACGAGCAGTACTTC. It codes for CASSPAGTSGYEQYF.

The count of this clone is one. The genes are TRBV6-5 and TRBJ1-6; D unresolved. V lost 4 bases to trimming and J lost 7 bases, with 11 bases between them. CDR3 length: 14 amino acids. The germline CDR1 and CDR2 sequences are MNHEY and SVGAGI. The CDR3 loop is CASSWKGLNSPLHF. The CDR3 nucleotides read TGTGCCAGCAGTTGGAAAGGTCTCAATTCACCCCTCCACTTT.

CDR3 DNA sequence: TGTGCCTCCGGACGCACAGATACGCAGTATTTT. It is translated as CASGRTDTQYF. The chain links TRBV5-6 to TRBJ2-3; D ambiguous. V was clipped by 10 bases and J by 1 base, with 7 bases between them. Germline lookup yields CDR1 SGHDT and CDR2 YYEEEE. This CDR3 has 11 amino acids.

The chain links TRBV2 to TRBJ1-4; perhaps TRBD1 as D (6 bases). Germline V gene data show CDR1 as SNHLY and CDR2 as FYNNEI. The CDR3 is 13 amino acids. The ends were cut back, 8 bases at V and 8 bases at J, with 15 bases in the middle. The DNA of the CDR3 is TGTGCCAGCGGTCGGGACAACGGGGAAAAACTGTTTTTT. Translating it yields CASGRDNGEKLFF.

In its sample, this clone was seen a few times. CDR3 loop: CASSMSETRRSYNEQFF. CDR3 DNA sequence: TGTGCCAGTAGTATGTCGGAGACGCGGCGATCCTACAATGAGCAGTTCTTC. The J gene is TRBJ2-1, the V gene TRBV19; D gene uncertain. With 3 bases removed from V and 1 base from J, the gap between germline ends came to 16 bases. This CDR3 contains 17 residues. The V gene's germline CDR1 is LNHDA and CDR2 SQIVND (reference sequence).

The chain is built from TRBV18 and TRBJ2-1; TRBD1 agrees at 8 bases. Losses at the gene ends were 5 bases for V and 3 bases for J; bases not matched to a gene: 6. The CDR3 runs 15 residues. The germline CDR1 and CDR2 sequences are KGHSH and LQKENI. CDR3 amino acids: CASSTDRGLYNEQFF. The CDR3 region has the DNA TGTGCCAGCTCAACCGACAGGGGCCTCTACAATGAGCAGTTCTTC.

The chain uses TRBV14 and TRBJ2-7, with 7 bases identical to TRBD1. The CDR3 spans 16 residues. The V gene's germline CDR1 is SGHDN and CDR2 FVKESK. V was pared by 0 bases and J by 1 base, with 6 bases of the junction left unmatched. CDR3 loop: CASSQDGSGQSYEQYF. The CDR3 region has the DNA TGTGCCAGCAGCCAAGACGGGTCGGGACAGTCCTACGAGCAGTACTTC.

The chain joins TRBV9 to TRBJ2-6; D uncertain. This CDR3 is 16 amino acids long. Trimming took off 4 bases at V and 0 bases at J, with 11 bases between the two ends. Germline V gives CDR1 SGDLS, CDR2 YYNGEE. CDR3 loop: CASSPRKGSGANVLTF. The CDR3 bases are TGTGCCAGCAGCCCCCGCAAGGGCTCTGGGGCCAACGTCCTGACTTTC.

There are a few counts of this clone. J is TRBJ2-1 and V is TRBV25-1, with 9 bases fitting TRBD1. From germline, CDR1 is MGHDK and CDR2 SYGVNS. The CDR3 runs 16 residues. V gave up 0 bases and J gave up 7 bases; unmatched junction bases: 7. The CDR3 protein is CASSEYMGQGGNEQFF. The CDR3 DNA is TGTGCCAGCAGTGAATATATGGGACAGGGAGGGAATGAGCAGTTCTTC.

The V and J genes are TRBV10-3 and TRBJ1-2, with D perhaps TRBD1 (5 bases). Germline CDR1 is ENHRY and CDR2 is SYGVKD. V lost 11 bases to trimming and J lost 4 bases, with 11 bases between them. CDR3 length: 11 amino acids. Here the CDR3 DNA reads TGTGCCCTTCAGGGTAGCTATGGCTACACCTTC. Translating gives CALQGSYGYTF.

This clone was detected once. Within the sample, other DNA sequences also encode this same CDR3. This chain links TRBV30 with TRBJ1-1; D remains unclear. The CDR3 spans 12 residues. The V gene lost 2 bases and the J gene lost 2 bases, with 6 bases spanning the gap. The V gene's germline CDR1 is GTSNPN and CDR2 SVGIG (reference sequence). The CDR3 reads CAWSRLNTEAFF. The DNA for the CDR3 is TGTGCCTGGAGTAGACTCAACACTGAAGCTTTCTTT.

This chain links TRBV5-6 with TRBJ1-5, with 7 bases fitting TRBD1. Trimming cost V 1 base and J 3 bases; bases outside gene matches: 7. The V gene's germline CDR1 is SGHDT and CDR2 YYEEEE. This CDR3 spans 16 amino acids. In DNA form, the CDR3 reads TGTGCCAGCAGCTTGAGTCGGACAGGCCTCAATCAGCCCCAGCATTTT. It specifies CASSLSRTGLNQPQHF.

About this clone itself: Additional DNA sequences in this sample encode the identical CDR3. The chain uses TRBV29-1 and TRBJ1-5; D is ambiguous. V lost 4 bases and J 0 bases, leaving 7 bases between the germline ends. The CDR3 runs to 13 residues. The germline V gene encodes CDR1 SQVTM and CDR2 ANQGSEA. CDR3 protein: CSVAGNSNQPQHF. The CDR3, as DNA: TGCAGCGTTGCTGGGAATAGCAATCAGCCCCAGCATTTT.

The gene calls are TRBV5-1 and TRBJ1-1; D gene unclear. Germline V gene lookup returns CDR1 SGHRS and CDR2 YFSETQ. Trimming took 2 bases from V and 1 from J, leaving 9 bases between them. CDR3 length: 14 amino acids. The CDR3 DNA is TGCGCCAGCAGCTTATCGCTCGGGAACACTGAAGCTTTCTTT. This codes for CASSLSLGNTEAFF.

This clone occurred a few times. The chain joins TRBV29-1 to TRBJ1-1; D gene unclear. V was shortened by 3 bases and J by 0 bases, with 8 bases between the two germline ends. Germline CDR1 reads SQVTM; CDR2 reads ANQGSEA. There are 13 residues in the CDR3. The CDR3 region is CSVETRMNTEAFF. The CDR3 bases are TGCAGCGTTGAGACACGTATGAACACTGAAGCTTTCTTT. The variable domain in full, with the rest retrieved from reference TRBV29-1 and TRBJ1-1, is SAVISQKPSRDICQRGTSLTIQCQVDSQVTMMFWYRQQPGQSLTLIATANQGSEATYESGFVIDKFPISRPNLTFSTLTVSNMSPEDSSIYLCSVETRMNTEAFFGQGTRLTVV.

The chain links TRBV7-3 to TRBJ2-1, with D unresolved. Germline-derived CDR1 and CDR2 are SGHTA and FQGTGA. V dropped 5 bases and J dropped 2 bases, with 10 bases sitting between them. The CDR3 has 14 amino acids. DNA of the CDR3: TGTGCCAGCAGCCTTACGGATACCTACAATGAGCAGTTCTTC. Translation gives CASSLTDTYNEQFF.